This T cell receptor beta chain was sequenced in a study of cytomegalovirus exposure and HLA in healthy donors. The PCR employed 60 Vbeta primers together with 13 Jbeta primers. Repertoires were generated with immunoSEQ multiplex PCR, while TCRdb's copy carries only in-frame clones and drops some. The data contain about 160,000 clones, around 72% of them singletons. Germline V lookup: CDR1 SGHNT, CDR2 YYREEE (reference sequence). V trimming: 4 bases; J trimming: 2 bases; junction bases outside the gene matches: 7. There are 16 residues in the CDR3. As for this clone: The antigen is undetermined.

Whole-study findings and limits: The authors listed around 150 TCR beta chains as cytomegalovirus-associated. For TCR beta chains, V- and J-gene trimming was later linked to a missense DCLRE1C variant. Prediction of most subjects' HLA-A and HLA-B alleles by TCR beta sequences was reportedly accurate.

This chain uses TRBV5-4 with TRBJ2-1, with 9 bases that match TRBD2. This TCR was sampled from a middle-aged woman in good health and CMV-seropositive. Sample: PBMCs. The chain's CDR3 is CASSQGGGVAYNEQFF. In nucleotides, the CDR3 is TGTGCCAGCAGCCAGGGCGGGGGGGTAGCCTACAATGAGCAGTTCTTC. Complete variable domain (other parts from reference TRBV5-4 and TRBJ2-1): ETGVTQSPTHLIKTRGQQVTLRCSSQSGHNTVSWYQQALGQGPQFIFQYYREEENGRGNFPPRFSGLQFPNYSSELNVNALELDDSALYLCASSQGGGVAYNEQFFGPGTRLTVL.